Sequencing of this T cell receptor beta chain was carried out in a study of blood T cell repertoires in COVID-19. Study summary: Acute and convalescent COVID-19 samples came from the United States, Italy and Spain. From T cells, B-cell-depleted T cells, or PBMCs came the material, which was cDNA or gDNA.

In the original analysis: From reference gene primer amplification, estimates of nucleated cell counts were derived. The repertoire was sequenced with immunoSEQ multiplex PCR; TCRdb's copy has only in-frame clones and lacks some. V, J and clone size are those of that table, while D and trimming were read from the DNA. The profile covers 86,000 or so clones, with approximately 80% appearing a single time and approximately 11% taken by the ten largest. The CDR3 contains 13 residues. Germline lookup yields CDR1 MDHEN and CDR2 SYDVKM. The V and J ends lost 7 bases and 8 bases, in that order; junction bases with no gene match: 8.

The clonotype comes from a man aged 70-80 years with acute or convalescent COVID-19. The source material was peripheral blood. The rearrangement uses TRBV28 and TRBJ2-1; 7 positions agree with TRBD1. This CDR3 is CASKPTGRDEQFF. CDR3 DNA: TGTGCCAGCAAACCGACAGGGCGGGATGAGCAGTTCTTC.